The clone carrying this T cell receptor (beta chain) turned up a few times. Its antigen is as yet unknown. These data belong to a study of T cell repertoires in cytomegalovirus infection. Study context: Researchers turned to recently identified HLA-C-restricted CMV epitopes as well as well-studied HLA-B-restricted ones. Based on public TCR beta signatures, there were indications of CMV infection and of a matching HLA type. Notes on the study in general: Carriage of CMV together with the relevant HLA was identifiable through cumulative public TCR beta family frequency. Within the response measured ex vivo, HLA-C-restricted CMV-specific TCR beta clonotypes were dominant.

TCRdb analysed the reads with MiXCR anew, one entry per CDR3 protein. Of some 560,000 distinct CDR3 sequences listed, roughly 42% were seen once; the top ten hold around 48%. Trimming cost V 4 bases and J 0 bases; bases outside gene matches: 9. This CDR3 contains 18 residues. CDR1 is SGHVS, CDR2 FQNEAQ, per germline. This receptor was taken from a human donor in good health (CMV status not recorded). Some clones in this sample may be carry-over from other donors' samples. The chain carries TRBV7-8 and TRBJ1-1, with TRBD1 matching 12 bases. The source was cultured PBMCs, collected from culture after CMV antigen stimulation. The CDR3 region has the DNA TGTGCCAGCAGCTGGCAAGCGGGACAGGGGGCTATGAACACTGAAGCTTTCTTT. Translation: CASSWQAGQGAMNTEAFF.